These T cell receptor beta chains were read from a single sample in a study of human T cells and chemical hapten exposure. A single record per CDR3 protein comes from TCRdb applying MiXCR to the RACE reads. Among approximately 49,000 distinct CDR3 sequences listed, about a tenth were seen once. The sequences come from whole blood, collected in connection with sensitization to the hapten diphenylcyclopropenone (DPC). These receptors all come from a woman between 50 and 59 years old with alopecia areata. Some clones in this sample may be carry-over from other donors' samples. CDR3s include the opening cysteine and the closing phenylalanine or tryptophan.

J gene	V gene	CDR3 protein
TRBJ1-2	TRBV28	CASSPDRGRGYTF
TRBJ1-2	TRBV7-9	CASSLRQGEAGGYTF
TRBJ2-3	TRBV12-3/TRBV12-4	CASSRPGRPSDTQYF
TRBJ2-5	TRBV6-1	CASRTKSSGIHQETQYF
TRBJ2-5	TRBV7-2	CASSLDFGSAPQYF
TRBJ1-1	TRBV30	CAWSGRPMNTEAFF
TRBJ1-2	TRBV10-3	CAIRDRASNYGYTF
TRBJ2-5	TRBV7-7	CASSRRVGMETQYF
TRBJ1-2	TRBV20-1	CSAQPPDRWYGYTF
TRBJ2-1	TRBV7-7	CASSTGGTSGRGEQFF
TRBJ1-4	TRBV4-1	CASSRLSREKLFF
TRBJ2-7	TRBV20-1	CSARIAGGPEEQYF
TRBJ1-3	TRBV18	CASSPTGTGSSGNTIYF
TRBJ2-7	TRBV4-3	CASSQDSLGREQYF
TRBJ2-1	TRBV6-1	CASRLDTNNEQFF
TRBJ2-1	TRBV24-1	CATSDFRRGGRNSYNEQFF
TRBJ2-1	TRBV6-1	CASSDVGLGEQFF
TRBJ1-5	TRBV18	CASSRSGQGKEQPQHF
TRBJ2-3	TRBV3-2	CASSQDFTPGPTAVDTQYF
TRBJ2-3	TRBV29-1	CSVTVGSIDTQYF
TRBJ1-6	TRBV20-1	CSARGNNSPLHF
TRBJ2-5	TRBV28	CASSLGTGEQETQYF
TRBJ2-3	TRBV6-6	CASSGSGTQYF
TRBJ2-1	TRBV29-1	CSGSGAGNEQFF
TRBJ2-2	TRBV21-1	CASGGCPSENTGELFF
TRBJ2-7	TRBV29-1	CSATQTGIRGEQYF
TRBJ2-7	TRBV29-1	CSVGGGGTWEGEQYF
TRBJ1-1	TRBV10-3	CAIRDRGGNTEAFF
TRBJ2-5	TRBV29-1	CSVEDPREGQETQYF
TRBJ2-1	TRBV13	CASSLGLDNNEQFF
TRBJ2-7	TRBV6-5	CASSYLGTGAYEQYF
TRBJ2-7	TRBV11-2	CASSLVPRGADEQYF